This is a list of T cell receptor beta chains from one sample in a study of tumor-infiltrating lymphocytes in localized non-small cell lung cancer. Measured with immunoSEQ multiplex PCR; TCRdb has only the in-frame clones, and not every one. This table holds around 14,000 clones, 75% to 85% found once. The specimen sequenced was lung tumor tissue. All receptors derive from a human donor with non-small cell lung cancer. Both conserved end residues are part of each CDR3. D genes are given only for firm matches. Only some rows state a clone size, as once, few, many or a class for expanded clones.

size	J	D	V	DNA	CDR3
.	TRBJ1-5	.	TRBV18	TGTGCCAGCTCACCCGGGACACCCTATAGCAATCAGCCCCAGCATTTT	CASSPGTPYSNQPQHF
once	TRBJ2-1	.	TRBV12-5	TGTGCTAGTGGCCATGGGGACTTCTCCTACAATGAGCAGTTCTTC	CASGHGDFSYNEQFF
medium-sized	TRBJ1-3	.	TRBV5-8	TGTGCCAGCAGCCGGGGTCGCGGGGACACCATATATTTT	CASSRGRGDTIYF
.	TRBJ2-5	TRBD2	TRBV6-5	TGTGCCAGCAGTACCGCAGGCCCGGGGGGAGAGACCCAGTACTTC	CASSTAGPGGETQYF
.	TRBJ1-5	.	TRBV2	TGTGCCAGCAGACTACTTGGATTGGGTCAGCCCCAGCATTTT	CASRLLGLGQPQHF
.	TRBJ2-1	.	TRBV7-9	TGTGCCAGCAGCTTAGAGGGCGGAATATACAATGAGCAGTTCTTC	CASSLEGGIYNEQFF
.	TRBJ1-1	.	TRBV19	TGTGCCAGTACCCCCCACGGGGCCCTGGGGTCTACCGCTGAGAACACTGAAGCTTTCTTT	CASTPHGALGSTAENTEAFF
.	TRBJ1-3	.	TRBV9	TGTGCCAGCAGCGTAACCACCGCTGGAAACACCATATATTTT	CASSVTTAGNTIYF
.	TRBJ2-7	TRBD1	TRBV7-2	TGTGCCAGCAGCTACCAAACAGGGGGCGTCCCCTACGAGCAGTACTTC	CASSYQTGGVPYEQYF
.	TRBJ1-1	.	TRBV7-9	TGTGCCAGCAGCCCGGACAGCCCTGAGAAAGCTTTCTTT	CASSPDSPEKAFF
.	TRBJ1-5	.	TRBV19	TGTGCCAGTAGTATACGGGGGGTCGATCAGCCCCAGCATTTT	CASSIRGVDQPQHF
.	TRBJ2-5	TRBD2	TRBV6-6	TGTGCCAGCAGTTATGCGGTAGCGGGAGGGGGGGAGACCCAGTACTTC	CASSYAVAGGGETQYF
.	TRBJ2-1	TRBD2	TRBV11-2	TGTGCCAGCAGTCCCACCGGCCTAGCGGGAAATAGGAATGAGCAGTTCTTC	CASSPTGLAGNRNEQFF
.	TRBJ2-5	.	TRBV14	TGTGCCAGCAGCCAAGGGACAGAACAAGAGACCCAGTACTTC	CASSQGTEQETQYF
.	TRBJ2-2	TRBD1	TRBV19	TGTGCCAGTAGTACCCGAGGGACAGGGCTGAACACCGGGGAGCTGTTTTTT	CASSTRGTGLNTGELFF
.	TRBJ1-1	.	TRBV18	TGTGCCAGCTCACCAGGCTCGACGGGGGGCAACACTGAAGCTTTCTTT	CASSPGSTGGNTEAFF
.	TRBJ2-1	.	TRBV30	TGTGCCTGGAGTGTTTTGAACAGACGCAATGAGCAGTTCTTC	CAWSVLNRRNEQFF
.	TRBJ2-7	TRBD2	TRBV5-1	TGCGCCAGCAGCTTGGTAGCGGGACTAGACGAGCAGTACTTC	CASSLVAGLDEQYF
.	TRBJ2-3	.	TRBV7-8	TGTGCCAGCAGCTCCCGGACCGGAAGCACAGATACGCAGTATTTT	CASSSRTGSTDTQYF
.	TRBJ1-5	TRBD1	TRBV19	TGTGCCAGTAAGACCGGGACAGCGAACAATCAGCCCCAGCATTTT	CASKTGTANNQPQHF
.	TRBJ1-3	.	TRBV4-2	TGTGCCAGCAGCCAAGAATCTCCAGGGGTGGACACCATATATTTT	CASSQESPGVDTIYF
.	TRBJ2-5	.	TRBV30	TGTGCCTGGAGTAAAGGGACATCAGAGACCCAGTACTTC	CAWSKGTSETQYF
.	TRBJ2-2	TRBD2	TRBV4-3	TGCGCCAGCAGCCTCATAGCGGGAGTGTCCACCGGGGAGCTGTTTTTT	CASSLIAGVSTGELFF
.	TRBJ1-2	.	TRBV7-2	TGTGCCAGCAGCTCAGGTAGCGACTATGGCTACACCTTC	CASSSGSDYGYTF